This TCR beta chain is from a study of cytomegalovirus exposure and HLA in healthy donors. Regarding this clone: The antigen remains unidentified.

With 60 Vbeta and 13 Jbeta primers, the PCR was carried out. Data came from immunoSEQ multiplex PCR; TCRdb stores just in-frame clones and leaves some out. Of roughly 180,000 clones in the sample, approximately 79% are singletons; the top ten hold roughly an eighth. Study-wide results and caveats: Several of the most significant clusters appeared linked to common viral pathogens, based on a later analysis. A highly shared variant cluster was judged a likely technical artifact.

Sequenced material: PBMCs. The origin of this receptor is a man aged 50 to 60 in good health and CMV-seropositive.

The CDR3 reads CASGGIEQFF. In DNA, the CDR3 is TGTGCCAGCGGCGGGATTGAGCAGTTCTTC. The chain links TRBV7-9 to TRBJ2-1; D possibly corresponds to TRBD2 (6 bases). Trimming took 8 bases from V and 9 from J, leaving 8 bases between them. This CDR3 is 10 amino acids long. Per the germline V gene, CDR1 is SEHNR and CDR2 is FQNEAQ (reference sequence). Using reference TRBV7-9 and TRBJ2-1 for the parts outside the CDR3, the full variable domain is DTGVSQNPRHKITKRGQNVTFRCDPISEHNRLYWYRQTLGQGPEFLTYFQNEAQLEKSRLLSDRFSAERPKGSFSTLEIQRTEQGDSAMYLCASGGIEQFFGPGTRLTVL.